This entry lists 12 T cell receptor beta chains sequenced from one sample in a study of T-cell memory formation after mild COVID-19. MiXCR, run by TCRdb on the 5' RACE reads, gives a single entry per CDR3 protein. The table includes roughly 250,000 distinct CDR3 sequences, roughly a sixth detected once. Sequencing was carried out using PBMCs or a T cell subset sorted from them (not recorded which). These receptors originate from a man between 18 and 35 years old who had mild COVID-19 (a few samples of this study predate the infection). Cell type and time point are not known.

The chain combines TRBV12-3 or TRBV12-4 with TRBJ1-1; 8 bases line up with TRBD1. The V gene end was trimmed by 7 bases and the J gene end by 10 bases; junction bases not matched to a gene: 11. The CDR3 covers 13 residues. The CDR3 bases are TGTGCCAGCACCGCGGGACAGGAGAAAGGAGCTTTCTTT. Its translation: CASTAGQEKGAFF.

The V call is TRBV7-8, the J call TRBJ2-1; D assignment may be TRBD1 or TRBD2 (5 bases each). The CDR3 length is 14 residues. Germline CDR1 SGHVS, CDR2 FQNEAQ. Deletions cut 5 bases from V and 1 base from J, with 9 bases between. CDR3 sequence reads: CASSMGTSYNEQFF. The CDR3 coding sequence is TGTGCCAGCAGCATGGGGACGTCCTACAATGAGCAGTTCTTC.

This clonotype has more than one count but fewer than ten. CDR3 nucleotides: TGCAGTGCTAGCTTTTGGACAGGGGCTAGCAATCAGCCCCAGCATTTT. It yields the protein CSASFWTGASNQPQHF. The V call is TRBV20-1, the J call TRBJ1-5; 9 nucleotides line up with TRBD1. With V trimmed by 3 bases and J by 0 bases, 6 bases remained unmatched. Germline V gives CDR1 DFQATT, CDR2 SNEGSKA (reference sequence). The CDR3 contains 16 residues.

The chain joins TRBV7-4 to TRBJ2-3; 8 bases are shared with TRBD1. The V segment lost 1 base and the J segment 0 bases; nucleotides outside the gene matches: 6. CDR3 size: 17 residues. Per the germline V gene, CDR1 is SGHVT and CDR2 is SQSDAQ. The CDR3 reads CASSLERQGSSTDTQYF. CDR3 DNA sequence: TGTGCCAGCAGCTTAGAGCGACAGGGGTCAAGCACAGATACGCAGTATTTT. Based on the CDR3 plus reference TRBV7-4 and TRBJ2-3, the full variable domain is GAGVSQSPRYKVAKRGRDVALRCDSISGHVTLYWYRQTLGQGSEVLTYSQSDAQRDKSGRPSGRFSAERPERSVSTLKIQRTEQGDSAVYLCASSLERQGSSTDTQYFGPGTRLTVL.

V is TRBV2 and J is TRBJ2-1, with a tentative D call TRBD2 (5 bases). The V gene's germline CDR1 is SNHLY and CDR2 FYNNEI. This CDR3 is 13 amino acids long. V lost 3 bases, J lost 8 bases, and 11 bases lay in between. The CDR3 is CASSDPGFDEQFF. For the CDR3, the DNA is TGTGCCAGCAGTGATCCGGGATTCGATGAGCAGTTCTTC. The entire variable domain, with the rest obtained from reference TRBV2 and TRBJ2-1, is as follows: EPEVTQTPSHQVTQMGQEVILRCVPISNHLYFYWYRQILGQKVEFLVSFYNNEISEKSEIFDDQFSVERPDGSNFTLKIRSTKLEDSAMYFCASSDPGFDEQFFGPGTRLTVL.

The genes are TRBV15 and TRBJ2-6; D uncertain. This CDR3 spans 16 amino acids. V was trimmed by 1 base and J by 0 bases, leaving 7 bases between them. Germline lookup yields CDR1 LNHNV and CDR2 YYDKDF (reference sequence). The CDR3 region is CATSRAVGSGANVLTF. The CDR3 DNA reads as TGTGCCACCAGCAGAGCGGTGGGCTCTGGGGCCAACGTCCTGACTTTC.

This clonotype was seen once. This chain uses TRBV4-3 with TRBJ2-4, with TRBD2 as a possible D gene (6 bases). The CDR3 length is 16 residues. Germline V gives CDR1 LGHNA, CDR2 YSLEER. Trimming stripped 0 bases from V and 1 base from J, with 10 bases between. The CDR3 spells CASSQDWGRAKNIQYF. CDR3 bases: TGCGCCAGCAGCCAAGACTGGGGGAGGGCCAAAAACATTCAGTACTTC.

This clonotype was recorded many times. Here the CDR3 DNA reads TGCAGTGCTAGAGATCCGGGTAGCGGGGGGGCCGCGGATACGCAGTATTTT. This sequence encodes CSARDPGSGGAADTQYF. V is TRBV20-1 and J is TRBJ2-3, with 11 bases matching TRBD2. The CDR3 length is 17 residues. Germline V gene lookup returns CDR1 DFQATT and CDR2 SNEGSKA (reference sequence). V dropped 0 bases and J dropped 6; count of bases not matched to a gene: 11.

This clonotype has only one observation. The chain recombines TRBV9 with TRBJ1-4; a weak D match, TRBD1 (5 bases). Trimming stripped 0 bases from V and 4 bases from J, with 10 bases between. CDR1 SGDLS and CDR2 YYNGEE come from the germline V gene. The CDR3 has 15 residues. CDR3 nucleotide sequence: TGTGCCAGCAGCGTAGCTTGGGGGTATAATGAAAAACTGTTTTTT. Translated: CASSVAWGYNEKLFF.

This clonotype appeared a few times. The J gene is TRBJ2-5, the V gene TRBV15; 7 bases align to TRBD1. The germline V gene has CDR1 LNHNV and CDR2 YYDKDF (reference sequence). This CDR3 has 16 residues. Trimming at V came to 5 bases and at J to 2 bases, leaving 11 bases not matched to a gene. CDR3 DNA sequence: TGTGCCACCAGCCCCCGTGACAGGGTAGGACAAGAGACCCAGTACTTC. The encoded protein is CATSPRDRVGQETQYF.

This clonotype was counted a few times. The chain uses TRBV7-2 and TRBJ2-2, with D unclear. The germline V gene encodes CDR1 SGHTA and CDR2 FQGNSA. The CDR3 spans 13 residues. Trimming removed 4 bases from V and 8 bases from J, with 11 bases in between. CDR3 coding DNA: TGTGCCAGCAGCTCTTGGCACGATGGGGAGCTGTTTTTT. Protein sequence: CASSSWHDGELFF.

This clonotype has at least ten counts. The CDR3 sequence: CASSSTGTNTEAFF. CDR3 in DNA: TGCGCCAGCAGCTCCACCGGGACAAACACTGAAGCTTTCTTT. This chain uses TRBV5-1 with TRBJ1-1, with TRBD1 as a possible D gene (6 bases). Looked up from germline, CDR1 is SGHRS and CDR2 is YFSETQ. V dropped 3 bases and J dropped 2 bases, with 11 bases sitting between them. The CDR3 loop spans 14 amino acids.